A selection of T cell receptor beta chains follows, all from one sample in a study of shared clonotypes between healthy human individuals. TCRdb's copy holds only in-frame clones and misses some; the assay was immunoSEQ multiplex PCR. The sample contains roughly 86,000 clones, approximately 63% of which appear only once. The sample comprised memory CD8+ T cells sorted from blood. These receptors were taken from a man aged 30 to 45 in good health. CDR3s include the opening cysteine and the closing phenylalanine or tryptophan. D genes are given only for firm matches. Not every row has a clone size; where given, it reads once, few, many or a size class.

clone size	V gene	D gene	J gene	CDR3 protein	CDR3 DNA
NA	TRBV6-5	TRBD2	TRBJ2-1	CASRSRLAGDNEQFF	TGTGCCAGCAGATCTCGACTAGCGGGAGATAATGAGCAGTTCTTC
NA	TRBV19	TRBD1	TRBJ2-7	CASSATGTGRPAEQYF	TGTGCCAGTAGTGCTACCGGGACAGGGCGTCCTGCGGAGCAGTACTTC
NA	TRBV19	TRBD2	TRBJ2-1	CASSSRSGLAGGWGEQFF	TGTGCCAGTAGTTCCAGATCGGGACTAGCGGGAGGATGGGGTGAGCAGTTCTTC
NA	TRBV7-9	NA	TRBJ1-1	CASSFGRGNTEAFF	TGTGCCAGCAGCTTCGGCAGGGGAAACACTGAAGCTTTCTTT
NA	TRBV5-1	NA	TRBJ2-1	CASSLEGGEDEQFF	TGCGCCAGCAGCTTGGAAGGGGGAGAGGATGAGCAGTTCTTC
NA	TRBV9	NA	TRBJ2-2	CASSPPSGTGELFF	TGTGCCAGCAGCCCGCCCTCCGGGACCGGGGAGCTGTTTTTT
NA	TRBV27	TRBD2	TRBJ2-2	CASSSLARNTGELFF	TGTGCCAGCAGTTCACTAGCGAGGAACACCGGGGAGCTGTTTTTT
NA	TRBV9	TRBD1	TRBJ1-1	CASSVGQGTEAFF	TGTGCCAGCAGCGTAGGACAGGGGACTGAAGCTTTCTTT
many	TRBV7-9	NA	TRBJ2-2	CASSLFGNTGELFF	TGTGCCAGCAGCTTGTTTGGGAACACCGGGGAGCTGTTTTTT
NA	TRBV28	TRBD1	TRBJ1-5	CASSPPGTGNQPQHF	TGTGCCAGCAGCCCCCCCGGGACAGGGAATCAGCCCCAGCATTTT
NA	TRBV19	TRBD2	TRBJ2-5	CASSIRTSGSLLQETQYF	TGTGCCAGTAGTATCCGGACTAGCGGGAGTTTGCTTCAAGAGACCCAGTACTTC
NA	TRBV7-8	NA	TRBJ2-7	CASSLGTYEQYF	TGTGCCAGCAGCTTAGGGACTTACGAGCAGTACTTC
NA	TRBV27	TRBD2	TRBJ2-3	CASSGGLAGESGDTQYF	TGTGCCAGCAGTGGCGGACTAGCGGGAGAGTCTGGAGATACGCAGTATTTT
NA	TRBV5-6	NA	TRBJ1-3	CASSLGGSGNTIYF	TGTGCCAGCAGCTTGGGAGGATCCGGAAACACCATATATTTT
NA	TRBV5-6	NA	TRBJ2-3	CASSLIEATDTQYF	TGTGCCAGCAGCTTGATCGAGGCCACAGATACGCAGTATTTT
NA	TRBV14	TRBD1	TRBJ2-1	CASSLRPLGTGFGDDEQFF	TGTGCCAGCAGCCTACGCCCTCTCGGGACAGGGTTCGGGGACGATGAGCAGTTCTTC
NA	TRBV25-1	NA	TRBJ2-1	CASSKTRDPYYNEQFF	TGTGCCAGCAGTAAGACCCGGGACCCTTACTACAATGAGCAGTTCTTC
NA	TRBV15	NA	TRBJ2-2	CATSRDYKTTGELFF	TGTGCCACCAGCAGAGATTACAAAACCACCGGGGAGCTGTTTTTT
many	TRBV6-1	NA	TRBJ2-3	CASTYGQGGADTQYF	TGTGCCAGCACATATGGACAGGGAGGGGCAGATACGCAGTATTTT
few	TRBV27	TRBD2	TRBJ2-7	CASSLTGLAGVNEQYF	TGTGCCAGCAGTCTTACCGGACTAGCGGGAGTTAACGAGCAGTACTTC
NA	TRBV7-2	NA	TRBJ1-2	CASSASPLGQGNGYTF	TGTGCCAGCAGCGCTTCCCCTCTGGGGCAGGGGAATGGCTACACCTTC
NA	TRBV13	NA	TRBJ2-6	CASSLFGWAGDSGANVLTF	TGTGCCAGCAGCTTATTTGGCTGGGCTGGGGACTCTGGGGCCAACGTCCTGACTTTC
few	TRBV2	NA	TRBJ2-5	CASTTWNSGETQYF	TGTGCCAGCACCACCTGGAATTCCGGGGAGACCCAGTACTTC
NA	TRBV11-3	NA	TRBJ2-3	CASSLGTTDTQYF	TGTGCCAGCAGCTTAGGGACGACAGATACGCAGTATTTT
NA	TRBV6-5	NA	TRBJ2-7	CASRGRDSGGQYF	TGTGCCAGCAGGGGACGGGACAGCGGGGGGCAGTACTTC
NA	TRBV11-2	NA	TRBJ2-5	CASSSIAQELETQYF	TGTGCCAGCAGCTCGATCGCCCAGGAATTAGAGACCCAGTACTTC
NA	TRBV7-2	NA	TRBJ1-5	CASSLAPVQPQHF	TGTGCCAGCAGCTTAGCGCCCGTTCAGCCCCAGCATTTT
NA	TRBV7-9	TRBD2	TRBJ2-2	CASSPGLAGGTNTGELFF	TGTGCCAGCAGCCCGGGACTAGCGGGAGGGACGAACACCGGGGAGCTGTTTTTT
once	TRBV10-3	NA	TRBJ1-4	CAIAGPTNEKLFF	TGTGCCATCGCTGGGCCAACTAATGAAAAACTGTTTTTT
NA	TRBV18	NA	TRBJ2-1	CASSILYNEQFF	TGTGCCAGCTCAATTCTATACAATGAGCAGTTCTTC
NA	TRBV20-1	NA	TRBJ2-3	CSAWDFNTQYF	TGCAGTGCTTGGGACTTTAATACGCAGTATTTT
NA	TRBV7-9	TRBD2	TRBJ2-2	CASSWPGLAYTGELFF	TGTGCCAGCAGCTGGCCGGGACTAGCTTACACCGGGGAGCTGTTTTTT
NA	TRBV19	TRBD1	TRBJ2-3	CASSISGQGFADTQYF	TGTGCCAGTAGTATCTCCGGACAGGGGTTCGCAGATACGCAGTATTTT
NA	TRBV11-1	NA	TRBJ2-7	CASSLMAGSSYEQYF	TGTGCCAGCAGCTTAATGGCAGGGAGCTCCTACGAGCAGTACTTC
NA	TRBV7-9	NA	TRBJ2-1	CASSLPRGGRIFNEQFF	TGTGCCAGCAGCTTACCCCGTGGGGGGAGGATATTCAATGAGCAGTTCTTC
NA	TRBV18	NA	TRBJ1-5	CASSPVRGYSNQPQHF	TGTGCCAGCTCACCCGTGCGCGGTTATAGCAATCAGCCCCAGCATTTT